This passage covers 32 T cell receptor beta chains from one sample sequenced in a study of blood T cell repertoires in COVID-19. Here immunoSEQ multiplex PCR was the method, and the copy in TCRdb shows in-frame clones only, minus some. This table has some 150,000 clones, around 80% appearing once. Sequences were obtained from PBMCs or T cells enriched from blood (not recorded which). These receptors were collected from a woman aged 18 to 35 who had been exposed to COVID-19.

This sequence joins TRBV7-3 and TRBJ1-1; tentatively, D is TRBD1 (5 bases). CDR1 is SGHTA, CDR2 FQGTGA, per germline. V was shortened by 5 bases and J by 1 base, with 14 bases between the two germline ends. The CDR3 loop spans 15 amino acids. CDR3 amino acids: CASSPDGHRNTEAFF. The CDR3 DNA reads TGTGCCAGCAGCCCGGACGGACACCGGAACACTGAAGCTTTCTTT.

V usage is TRBV19 and J usage is TRBJ1-2; perhaps TRBD1 as D (5 bases). V lost 4 bases and J lost 2, with 8 bases in between. Germline values: CDR1 LNHDA, CDR2 SQIVND (reference sequence). The CDR3 extends over 13 amino acids. Written as DNA, the CDR3 is TGTGCCAGTAGTAAGCAGGGAAACTATGGCTACACCTTC. This translates into CASSKQGNYGYTF.

As for this clone: The junction departs from the called germline gene at one end, perhaps through a read error. The chain couples TRBV28 to TRBJ1-4; tentatively, D is TRBD1 (6 bases). Per germline, CDR1 MDHEN and CDR2 SYDVKM. This CDR3 has 15 residues. The CDR3 nucleotides are TGTGCCAGCACCCCCTCTGGACAGCCTAAAGAAAAACTGTTTTTT. Encoded protein: CASTPSGQPKEKLFF.

The CDR3 is CASSPRNRGQVAEAFF. CDR3 DNA sequence: TGTGCCAGCAGCCCCCGGAACAGGGGGCAAGTCGCTGAAGCTTTCTTT. The chain uses TRBV3-1 (or the pseudogene TRBV3-2) and TRBJ1-1; 9 positions agree with TRBD1. With V trimmed by 4 bases and J by 6 bases, 12 bases remained unmatched. In germline, CDR1 is LGHDT, CDR2 YNNKEL (reference sequence). The CDR3 has 16 amino acids.

This clone showed up just once. V usage is TRBV7-8 and J usage is TRBJ1-6; a weak D match, TRBD1 (5 bases). CDR3 length equals 17 residues. The germline CDR1 and CDR2 sequences are SGHVS and FQNEAQ. V was cut by 7 bases and J by 5 bases, with 21 bases left in between. In DNA form, the CDR3 reads TGTGCCAGCACCTCCAGGCAGGGCCGGCAAGATAATTCACCCCTCCACTTT. This translates into CASTSRQGRQDNSPLHF.

A word on this clone: At one end the junction does not follow the germline gene, possibly because of a read error. V and J are TRBV12-3 or TRBV12-4 and TRBJ1-2; 8 nucleotides agree with TRBD1. The CDR3 has 10 residues. The CDR3 here is CASSLGQVLF. CDR3 nucleotides: TGTGCCAGCAGTTTGGGACAGGTTCTTTTC.

In its sample, this clone was seen a few times. The chain employs TRBV6-1 and TRBJ2-7; a possible D gene is TRBD1 (5 bases). Germline CDR1 and CDR2: MNHNS and SASEGT. This CDR3 has 12 amino acids. V lost 2 bases, J lost 6 bases, and 8 bases lay in between. The CDR3 DNA follows: TGTGCCAGCAGTGAACAGGGTTTCGAGCAGTACTTC. This encodes CASSEQGFEQYF.

The chain has TRBV14 and TRBJ2-1; 11 bases match TRBD1. Trimming removed 1 base from V and 6 bases from J; junction bases left unmatched: 2. CDR3 length: 15 residues. The germline V gene encodes CDR1 SGHDN and CDR2 FVKESK. The CDR3: CASSQAGTGGNEQFF. In nucleotides, the CDR3 is TGTGCCAGCAGCCAAGCCGGGACAGGGGGCAATGAGCAGTTCTTC.

This CDR3 reads CASSQVYRDRGQEDTIYF. The CDR3 DNA follows: TGCGCCAGCAGCCAAGTTTACCGGGACAGAGGACAAGAGGACACCATATATTTT. The V and J genes are TRBV4-1 and TRBJ1-3, with 7 bases aligning to TRBD1. The CDR3 is made up of 18 amino acids. The V and J ends lost 1 base and 8 bases, in that order; junction bases with no gene match: 17. Germline V CDR1 and CDR2: MGHRA, YSYEKL.

Worth noting for this clone: This specimen includes other DNA sequences encoding the same CDR3. This rearrangement joins TRBV27 to TRBJ1-2; no reliable D call. The CDR3 is 13 residues long. Germline V gene sequence: CDR1 MNHEY, CDR2 SMNVEV (reference sequence). Deletions cut 3 bases from V and 4 bases from J, with 9 bases between. Written as DNA, the CDR3 is TGTGCCAGCAGTTTCTCACGGGGCTATGGCTACACCTTC. Residues: CASSFSRGYGYTF.

This clone was detected only once. This chain joins TRBV25-1 and TRBJ1-5, with a tentative D call TRBD1 (6 bases). This CDR3 is built from 15 residues. Germline-derived CDR1 and CDR2 are MGHDK and SYGVNS. The V and J ends lost 8 bases and 7 bases respectively, with 21 bases between them. Here the CDR3 reads CASAPATGQGQPQHF. In nucleotides, the CDR3 is TGTGCCAGCGCGCCCGCGACGGGGCAGGGGCAGCCCCAGCATTTT. Full variable domain (remainder filled in from reference TRBV25-1 and TRBJ1-5): EADIYQTPRYLVIGTGKKITLECSQTMGHDKMYWYQQDPGMELHLIHYSYGVNSTEKGDLSSESTVSRIRTEHFPLTLESARPSHTSQYLCASAPATGQGQPQHFGDGTRLSIL.

This chain uses TRBV27 with TRBJ1-1; 7 bases match TRBD1. CDR3 size: 15 residues. The V segment lost 5 bases and the J segment 2 bases; nucleotides outside the gene matches: 8. CDR1 and CDR2 from the germline V gene are MNHEY and SMNVEV (reference sequence). The CDR3 loop is CASSERKGANTEAFF. In nucleotides, the CDR3 is TGTGCCAGCAGTGAGCGTAAGGGGGCAAACACTGAAGCTTTCTTT.

Only a few counts were recorded for this clone. The chain recombines TRBV18 with TRBJ1-6; D call uncertain. V lost 6 bases and J 7 bases, leaving 13 bases between the germline ends. This CDR3 has 14 residues. Germline CDR1 KGHSH, CDR2 LQKENI. CDR3 protein: CASSDSSTNSPLHF. In DNA, the CDR3 is TGTGCCAGCTCCGACTCCTCGACGAATTCACCCCTCCACTTT.

The chain couples TRBV18 to TRBJ2-6, with a weak D call TRBD2 (5 bases). Germline-derived CDR1 and CDR2 are KGHSH and LQKENI. The CDR3 has 15 residues. With 0 bases removed from V and 2 bases from J, the gap between germline ends came to 5 bases. The CDR3 reads CASSPPRAGANVLTF. The CDR3 nucleotides are TGTGCCAGCTCACCACCGAGGGCTGGGGCCAACGTCCTGACTTTC.

V usage is TRBV6-4 and J usage is TRBJ1-6, with TRBD1 identical over 8 bases. From germline, CDR1 is MRHNA and CDR2 SNTAGT. The CDR3 totals 13 residues. Trimming removed 3 bases from V and 9 bases from J; junction bases left unmatched: 1. The CDR3 DNA reads TGTGCCAGCAGTGAACAGGGGGGTTCACCCCTCCACTTT. This encodes CASSEQGGSPLHF.

The rearrangement links TRBV5-6 to TRBJ1-2; 8 bases map to TRBD1. Per germline, CDR1 SGHDT and CDR2 YYEEEE. The CDR3 loop spans 12 amino acids. V was pared by 4 bases and J by 8 bases, with 4 bases of the junction left unmatched. The CDR3 nucleotides read TGTGCCAGCAGCCCAGGGACAGGCGGCTACACCTTC. Amino acids: CASSPGTGGYTF.

This clone was recorded only once. V and J are TRBV11-2 and TRBJ1-1; no clear D. CDR1 is SGHAT and CDR2 is FQNNGV in the germline V gene. This CDR3 is built from 15 residues. V gave up 5 bases and J gave up 5 bases, with 18 bases separating them. The CDR3 spells CASSTPKRGKTEAFF. The CDR3 coding sequence is TGTGCCAGCAGCACCCCAAAGCGGGGAAAAACTGAAGCTTTCTTT.

The rearrangement links TRBV7-9 to TRBJ2-7; 9 bases line up with TRBD1. CDR3 length equals 15 residues. CDR1 is SEHNR, CDR2 FQNEAQ, per germline (reference sequence). The V segment lost 5 bases and the J segment 5 bases; nucleotides outside the gene matches: 10. The CDR3 loop reads CASSHMRDRVHEQYF. The CDR3 bases are TGTGCCAGCAGCCACATGCGGGACAGGGTCCACGAGCAGTACTTC.

Points on this clone: The sample carries other DNA sequences with the same CDR3. V gene TRBV10-3 combines with J gene TRBJ2-2, with no clear D. With 0 bases removed from V and 2 bases from J, the gap between germline ends came to 4 bases. CDR1 and CDR2 from the germline V gene are ENHRY and SYGVKD. The CDR3 runs 14 residues. The CDR3 region is CAISESSNTGELFF. In DNA form, the CDR3 reads TGTGCCATCAGTGAGTCCAGTAACACCGGGGAGCTGTTTTTT.

The chain joins TRBV6-2 or TRBV6-3 to TRBJ2-7, with 13 bases fitting TRBD2. The germline CDR1 and CDR2 sequences are MNHEY and SVGEGT. The CDR3 loop spans 15 amino acids. The V gene end was trimmed by 5 bases and the J gene end by 5 bases; junction bases not matched to a gene: 6. The CDR3 is CASSRGTSGINEQYF. Here the CDR3 DNA reads TGTGCCAGCAGTCGGGGGACTAGCGGGATCAACGAGCAGTACTTC.

The chain couples TRBV6-5 to TRBJ2-1, with D hard to call. The CDR3 runs 13 residues. Trimming stripped 4 bases from V and 13 bases from J, with 17 bases between. Germline CDR1 MNHEY, CDR2 SVGAGI. CDR3 in amino acids: CASSLSPQAQQFF. The CDR3 DNA reads as TGTGCCAGCAGTTTGTCACCGCAGGCCCAACAGTTCTTC.

The CDR3 DNA reads TGCGCCAGCAGCAGCCGGGAGGGGCGATACAATGAGCAGTTCTTC. Amino acids: CASSSREGRYNEQFF. This sequence joins TRBV5-1 and TRBJ2-1, with 8 positions matching TRBD2. The CDR3 sequence is 15 residues long. Germline lookup yields CDR1 SGHRS and CDR2 YFSETQ. The V and J ends lost 4 bases and 4 bases, in that order; junction bases with no gene match: 7.

The rearrangement links TRBV19 to TRBJ2-5; TRBD2 is a possible D gene (6 bases). Germline CDR1 is LNHDA and CDR2 is SQIVND (reference sequence). V dropped 1 base and J dropped 2 bases, with 8 bases sitting between them. This CDR3 region has 14 residues. CDR3 sequence reads: CASSIAGAQETQYF. The CDR3, as DNA: TGTGCCAGTAGTATAGCGGGAGCACAAGAGACCCAGTACTTC. Full variable domain (rest looked up from reference TRBV19 and TRBJ2-5): DGGITQSPKYLFRKEGQNVTLSCEQNLNHDAMYWYRQDPGQGLRLIYYSQIVNDFQKGDIAEGYSVSREKKESFPLTVTSAQKNPTAFYLCASSIAGAQETQYFGPGTRLLVL.

The V gene is TRBV7-2, the J gene TRBJ1-5, with 7 bases matching TRBD1. Germline V gene sequence: CDR1 SGHTA, CDR2 FQGNSA. The CDR3 has 15 residues. Trimming at V came to 5 bases and at J to 1 base, leaving 5 bases not matched to a gene. The DNA for the CDR3 is TGTGCCAGCAGCCAGGGGGTTTTGAGCAATCAGCCCCAGCATTTT. The encoded protein is CASSQGVLSNQPQHF.

The chain has TRBV15 and TRBJ2-3; possibly TRBD2 for D (6 bases). Germline CDR1 and CDR2: LNHNV and YYDKDF (reference sequence). V was trimmed by 5 bases and J by 0 bases, leaving 12 bases between them. The CDR3 has 15 amino acids. CDR3 loop: CATSRDSKSTDTQYF. The CDR3 DNA sequence: TGTGCCACCAGCCGGGACTCAAAGAGCACAGATACGCAGTATTTT.

The V call is TRBV11-2, the J call TRBJ2-7; 9 nucleotides match TRBD2. The ends lost 3 bases at V and 5 bases at J; junction bases unmatched: 8. Per the germline V gene, CDR1 is SGHAT and CDR2 is FQNNGV. The CDR3 consists of 15 residues. The CDR3 bases are TGTGCCAGCAGCTTCCGAAGCGGGAGGTTGAACGAGCAGTACTTC. Translation: CASSFRSGRLNEQYF.

The chain employs TRBV4-1 and TRBJ2-1; the D gene is possibly TRBD1 (5 bases). In germline, CDR1 is MGHRA, CDR2 YSYEKL. The CDR3 spans 15 residues. The V end was cut by 1 base, the J end by 6 bases, with 13 bases between. The CDR3 DNA is TGCGCCAGCAGCCAAGTGGGTCCAAGGGGCAATGAGCAGTTCTTC. It yields the protein CASSQVGPRGNEQFF.

This clone was counted once. This rearrangement joins TRBV28 to TRBJ2-6, with a tentative D call TRBD2 (6 bases). The CDR3 is 16 residues long. Germline lookup yields CDR1 MDHEN and CDR2 SYDVKM. Trimming removed 6 bases at V and 2 bases at J, with 14 bases between. CDR3 in amino acids: CASSPPWGAGANVLTF. DNA for the CDR3: TGTGCCAGCAGCCCACCTTGGGGGGCTGGGGCCAACGTCCTGACTTTC. Full variable domain (outside the CDR3, taken from reference TRBV28 and TRBJ2-6): DVKVTQSSRYLVKRTGEKVFLECVQDMDHENMFWYRQDPGLGLRLIYFSYDVKMKEKGDIPEGYSVSREKKERFSLILESASTNQTSMYLCASSPPWGAGANVLTFGAGSRLTVL.

J is TRBJ1-5 and V is TRBV6-5; D is ambiguous. V was cut by 2 bases and J by 2 bases, with 4 bases left in between. The CDR3 runs to 13 residues. CDR1 MNHEY and CDR2 SVGAGI come from the germline V gene. CDR3 amino acids: CASSYTGNQPQHF. The CDR3 bases are TGTGCCAGCAGTTACACAGGCAATCAGCCCCAGCATTTT.

The V and J genes are TRBV5-1 and TRBJ1-5; possible D gene TRBD1, 5 bases. The CDR3 sequence is 14 residues long. CDR1 is SGHRS and CDR2 is YFSETQ in the germline V gene. Trimming left V 1 base short and J 5 bases short, with 10 bases between. CDR3 nucleotide sequence: TGCGCCAGCAGCTTGATCGGGGGGTATCAGCCCCAGCATTTT. Translation gives CASSLIGGYQPQHF. Filled out from reference TRBV5-1 and TRBJ1-5, the complete variable domain reads KAGVTQTPRYLIKTRGQQVTLSCSPISGHRSVSWYQQTPGQGLQFLFEYFSETQRNKGNFPGRFSGRQFSNSRSEMNVSTLELGDSALYLCASSLIGGYQPQHFGDGTRLSIL.

The rearrangement links TRBV28 to TRBJ2-7; no clear D. Germline V lookup: CDR1 MDHEN, CDR2 SYDVKM. This CDR3 spans 14 amino acids. Between the trimmed V and J ends, which lost 6 bases and 4 bases, there was a span of 16 bases. The CDR3 here is CASSPIWRNYEQYF. The CDR3 nucleotides are TGTGCCAGCAGCCCTATATGGAGAAATTACGAGCAGTACTTC.

The rearrangement joins TRBV27 to TRBJ2-1; D ambiguous. V lost 3 bases and J lost 8, with 8 bases in between. Germline CDR1 and CDR2: MNHEY and SMNVEV (reference sequence). The length of the CDR3 is 12 residues. The CDR3, as DNA: TGTGCCAGCAGTTTGCTAGGAGATGAGCAGTTCTTC. Encoded protein: CASSLLGDEQFF.